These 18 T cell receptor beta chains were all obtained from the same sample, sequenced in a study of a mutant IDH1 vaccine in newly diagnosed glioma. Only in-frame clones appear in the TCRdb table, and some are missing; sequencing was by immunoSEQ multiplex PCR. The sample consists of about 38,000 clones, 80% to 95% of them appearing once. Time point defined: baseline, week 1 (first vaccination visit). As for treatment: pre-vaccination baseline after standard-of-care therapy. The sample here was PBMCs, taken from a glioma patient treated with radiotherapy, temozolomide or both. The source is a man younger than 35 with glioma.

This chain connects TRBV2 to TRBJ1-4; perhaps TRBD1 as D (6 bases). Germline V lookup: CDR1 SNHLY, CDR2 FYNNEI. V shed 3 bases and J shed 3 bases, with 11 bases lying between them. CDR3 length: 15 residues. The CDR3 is CASSEGGAPNEKLFF. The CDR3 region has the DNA TGTGCCAGCAGTGAGGGGGGCGCACCTAATGAAAAACTGTTTTTT.

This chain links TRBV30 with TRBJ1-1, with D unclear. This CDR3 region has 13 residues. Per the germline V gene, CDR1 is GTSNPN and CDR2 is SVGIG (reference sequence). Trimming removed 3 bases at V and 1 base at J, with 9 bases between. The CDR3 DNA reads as TGTGCCTGGAGCCTCCACAGGAACACTGAAGCTTTCTTT. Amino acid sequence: CAWSLHRNTEAFF.

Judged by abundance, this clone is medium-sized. The CDR3 DNA is TGTGCCAGTAGTATAGTTCTCCCGGCAGGGCGGAGTGAGGAACTGTTTTTT. It specifies CASSIVLPAGRSEELFF. V is TRBV19 and J is TRBJ1-4; a weak D match, TRBD1 (5 bases). The CDR3 is 17 residues long. The V end was cut by 1 base, the J end by 12 bases, with 24 bases between. Germline-derived CDR1 and CDR2 are LNHDA and SQIVND (reference sequence). The complete variable domain, with remaining parts taken from reference TRBV19 and TRBJ1-4, reads DGGITQSPKYLFRKEGQNVTLSCEQNLNHDAMYWYRQDPGQGLRLIYYSQIVNDFQKGDIAEGYSVSREKKESFPLTVTSAQKNPTAFYLCASSIVLPAGRSEELFFGSGTQLSVL.

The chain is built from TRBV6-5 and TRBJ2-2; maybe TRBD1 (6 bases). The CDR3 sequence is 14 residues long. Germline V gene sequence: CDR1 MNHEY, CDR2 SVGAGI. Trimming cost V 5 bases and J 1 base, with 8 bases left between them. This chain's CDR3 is CASSQGQNTGELFF. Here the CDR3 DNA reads TGTGCCAGCAGTCAGGGACAGAACACCGGGGAGCTGTTTTTT.

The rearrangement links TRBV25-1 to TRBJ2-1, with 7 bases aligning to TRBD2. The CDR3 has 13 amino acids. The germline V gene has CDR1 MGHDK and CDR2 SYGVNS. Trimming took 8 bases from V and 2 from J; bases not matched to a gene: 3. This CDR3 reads CASGTSAYNEQFF. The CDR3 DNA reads TGTGCCAGCGGTACTAGCGCCTACAATGAGCAGTTCTTC.

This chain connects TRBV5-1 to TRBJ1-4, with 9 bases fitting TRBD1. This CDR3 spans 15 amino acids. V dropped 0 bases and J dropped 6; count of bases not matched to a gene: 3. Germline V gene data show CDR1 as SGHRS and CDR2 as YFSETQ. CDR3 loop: CASSLGWTGDEKLFF. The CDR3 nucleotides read TGCGCCAGCAGCTTGGGTTGGACAGGGGATGAAAAACTGTTTTTT.

The CDR3 sequence is CASSLVGRAGNEQFF. The CDR3 nucleotides are TGTGCCAGCAGCTTGGTCGGGAGGGCCGGCAATGAGCAGTTCTTC. The chain joins TRBV5-6 to TRBJ2-1; TRBD2 matches at 8 bases. CDR1 and CDR2 from the germline V gene are SGHDT and YYEEEE. The CDR3 loop spans 15 amino acids. V gave up 0 bases and J gave up 6 bases; unmatched junction bases: 5.

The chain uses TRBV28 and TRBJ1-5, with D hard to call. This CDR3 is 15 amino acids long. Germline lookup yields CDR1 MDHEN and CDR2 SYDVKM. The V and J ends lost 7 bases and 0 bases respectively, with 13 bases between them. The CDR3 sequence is CASMGGIDSNQPQHF. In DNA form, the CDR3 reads TGTGCCAGCATGGGAGGGATCGATAGCAATCAGCCCCAGCATTTT.

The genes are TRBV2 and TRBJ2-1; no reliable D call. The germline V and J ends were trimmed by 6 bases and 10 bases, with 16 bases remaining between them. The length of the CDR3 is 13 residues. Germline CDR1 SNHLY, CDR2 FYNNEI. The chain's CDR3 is CASSLIPREEQFF. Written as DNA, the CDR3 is TGTGCCAGCAGCCTCATTCCTAGGGAAGAGCAGTTCTTC.

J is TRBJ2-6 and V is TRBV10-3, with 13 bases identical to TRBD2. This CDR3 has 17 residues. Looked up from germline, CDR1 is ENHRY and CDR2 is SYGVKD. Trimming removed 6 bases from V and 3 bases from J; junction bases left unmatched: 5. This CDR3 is CAISGLAGVFGANVLTF. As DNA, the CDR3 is TGTGCCATCAGCGGACTAGCGGGAGTCTTTGGGGCCAACGTCCTGACTTTC.

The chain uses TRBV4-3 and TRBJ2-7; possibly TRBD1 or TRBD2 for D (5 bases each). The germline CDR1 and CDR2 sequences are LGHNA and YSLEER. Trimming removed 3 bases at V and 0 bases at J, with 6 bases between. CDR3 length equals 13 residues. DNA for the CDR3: TGCGCCAGCAGCCAGGGACGCTCCTACGAGCAGTACTTC. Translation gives CASSQGRSYEQYF.

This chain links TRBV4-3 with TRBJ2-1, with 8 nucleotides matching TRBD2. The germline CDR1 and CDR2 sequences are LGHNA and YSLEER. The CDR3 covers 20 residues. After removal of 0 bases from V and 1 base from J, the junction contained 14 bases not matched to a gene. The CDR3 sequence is CASSQEGILAGSLSYNEQFF. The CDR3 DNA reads TGCGCCAGCAGCCAAGAGGGTATCCTAGCGGGCTCGCTTTCCTACAATGAGCAGTTCTTC.

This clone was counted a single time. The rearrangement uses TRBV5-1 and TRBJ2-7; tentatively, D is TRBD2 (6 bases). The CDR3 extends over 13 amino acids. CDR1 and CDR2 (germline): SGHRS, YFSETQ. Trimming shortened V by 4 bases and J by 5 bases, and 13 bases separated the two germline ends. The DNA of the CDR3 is TGCGCCAGCAGCAGGGGACTGGCGGACGAGCAGTACTTC. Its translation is CASSRGLADEQYF.

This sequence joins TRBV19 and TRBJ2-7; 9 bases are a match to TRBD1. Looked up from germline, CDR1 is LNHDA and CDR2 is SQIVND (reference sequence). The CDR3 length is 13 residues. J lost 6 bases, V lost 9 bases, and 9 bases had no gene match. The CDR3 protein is CASRGDRGGEQYF. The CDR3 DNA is TGTGCCAGCCGCGGTGACAGGGGGGGCGAGCAGTACTTC. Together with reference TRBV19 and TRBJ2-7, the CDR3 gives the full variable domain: DGGITQSPKYLFRKEGQNVTLSCEQNLNHDAMYWYRQDPGQGLRLIYYSQIVNDFQKGDIAEGYSVSREKKESFPLTVTSAQKNPTAFYLCASRGDRGGEQYFGPGTRLTVT.

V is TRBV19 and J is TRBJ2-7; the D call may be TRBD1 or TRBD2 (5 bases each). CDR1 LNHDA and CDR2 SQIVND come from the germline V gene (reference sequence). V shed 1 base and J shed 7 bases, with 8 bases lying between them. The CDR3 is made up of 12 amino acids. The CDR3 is CASSIAGREQYF. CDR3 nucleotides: TGTGCCAGTAGTATAGCGGGGCGTGAGCAGTACTTC.

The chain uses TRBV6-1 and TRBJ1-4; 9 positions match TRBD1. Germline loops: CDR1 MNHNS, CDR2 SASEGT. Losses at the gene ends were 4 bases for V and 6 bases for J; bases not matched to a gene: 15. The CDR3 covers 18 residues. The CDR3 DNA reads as TGTGCCAGCAGTGTTAGAGCCACAGGGGGCCGACCGGATGAAAAACTGTTTTTT. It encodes CASSVRATGGRPDEKLFF.

The DNA for the CDR3 is TGTGCCACCCAGCGCTGGCCTTCGGGGTACGAGCAGTACTTC. Amino acids: CATQRWPSGYEQYF. The chain has TRBV28 and TRBJ2-5, with a weak D call TRBD2 (5 bases). The J call is doubtful: the DNA matches TRBJ2-7 better. CDR1 MDHEN and CDR2 SYDVKM come from the germline V gene. CDR3 length: 14 amino acids.

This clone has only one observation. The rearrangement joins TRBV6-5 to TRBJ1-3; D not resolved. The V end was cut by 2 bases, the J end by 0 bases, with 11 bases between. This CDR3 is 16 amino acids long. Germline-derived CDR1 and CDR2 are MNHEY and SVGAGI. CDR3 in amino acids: CASSYTAVDSGNTIYF. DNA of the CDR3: TGTGCCAGCAGTTACACGGCCGTTGACTCTGGAAACACCATATATTTT.